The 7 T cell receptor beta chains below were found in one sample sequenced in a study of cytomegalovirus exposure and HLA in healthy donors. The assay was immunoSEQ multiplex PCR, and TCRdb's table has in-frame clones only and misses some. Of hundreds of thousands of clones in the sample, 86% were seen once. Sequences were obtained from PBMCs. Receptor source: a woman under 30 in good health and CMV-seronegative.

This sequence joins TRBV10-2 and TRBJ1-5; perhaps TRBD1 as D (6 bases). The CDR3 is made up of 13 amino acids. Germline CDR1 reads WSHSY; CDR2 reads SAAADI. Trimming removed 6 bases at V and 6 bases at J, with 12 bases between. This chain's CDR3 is CASRDSLSQPQHF. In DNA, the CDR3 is TGCGCCAGCAGGGACAGTTTGAGTCAGCCCCAGCATTTT.

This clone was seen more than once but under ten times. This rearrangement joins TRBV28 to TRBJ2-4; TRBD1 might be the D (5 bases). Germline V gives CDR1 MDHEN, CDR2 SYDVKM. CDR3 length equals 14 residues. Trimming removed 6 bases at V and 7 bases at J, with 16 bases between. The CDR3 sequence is CASSPLTVGNIQYF. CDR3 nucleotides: TGTGCCAGCAGCCCCCTGACAGTTGGGAACATTCAGTACTTC.

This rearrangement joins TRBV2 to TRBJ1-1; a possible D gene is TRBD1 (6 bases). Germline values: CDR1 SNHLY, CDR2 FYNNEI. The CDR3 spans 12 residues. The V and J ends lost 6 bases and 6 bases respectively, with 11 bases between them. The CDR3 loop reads CASRGGGAEAFF. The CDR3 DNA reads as TGTGCCAGCAGGGGAGGGGGGGCTGAAGCTTTCTTT.

The CDR3 spells CASSSPDRALYGYTF. CDR3 nucleotide sequence: TGTGCCAGTAGTTCCCCGGACAGGGCCCTCTATGGCTACACCTTC. The chain combines TRBV19 with TRBJ1-2; TRBD1 aligns across 8 bases. The CDR3 is made up of 15 amino acids. The trim removed 5 bases at V and 4 bases at J, leaving 9 bases unmatched. Germline CDR1 reads LNHDA; CDR2 reads SQIVND (reference sequence).

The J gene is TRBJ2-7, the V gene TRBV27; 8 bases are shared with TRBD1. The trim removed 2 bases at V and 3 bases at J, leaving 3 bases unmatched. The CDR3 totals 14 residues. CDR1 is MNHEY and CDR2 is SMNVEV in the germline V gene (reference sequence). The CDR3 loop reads CASSLRDRFYEQYF. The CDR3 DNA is TGTGCCAGCAGTTTACGGGACAGGTTCTACGAGCAGTACTTC.

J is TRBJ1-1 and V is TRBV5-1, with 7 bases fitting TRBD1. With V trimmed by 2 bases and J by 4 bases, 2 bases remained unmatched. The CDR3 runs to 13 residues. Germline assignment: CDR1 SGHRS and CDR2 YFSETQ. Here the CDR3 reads CASSLGGFTEAFF. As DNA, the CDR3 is TGCGCCAGCAGCTTAGGGGGCTTCACTGAAGCTTTCTTT.

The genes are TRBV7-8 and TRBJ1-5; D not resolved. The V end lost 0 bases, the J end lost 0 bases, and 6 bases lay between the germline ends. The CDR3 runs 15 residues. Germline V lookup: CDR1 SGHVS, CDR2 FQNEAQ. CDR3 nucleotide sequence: TGTGCCAGCAGCTTAGCTTCCTATAGCAATCAGCCCCAGCATTTT. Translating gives CASSLASYSNQPQHF.